The 17 T cell receptor beta chains below come from one sample, sequenced in a study of cytomegalovirus exposure and HLA in healthy donors. The PCR contained 60 Vbeta and 13 Jbeta primers. The repertoire was sequenced with immunoSEQ multiplex PCR; TCRdb's copy has only in-frame clones and lacks some. This table holds 160,000 or so clones, about 72% found once. The sequenced sample was PBMCs. The receptors here all came from a man under 40 in good health and CMV-seropositive.

This clone was seen only a few times. V and J are TRBV6-5 and TRBJ1-6, with 9 bases matching TRBD1. There are 15 residues in the CDR3. V lost 2 bases, J lost 9 bases, and 5 bases stayed unmatched. Per germline, CDR1 MNHEY and CDR2 SVGAGI. CDR3 coding DNA: TGTGCCAGCAGTTACGGGGGGACAGGGTTTTCACCCCTCCACTTT. Its translation is CASSYGGTGFSPLHF.

This clone was picked up a small number of times. The J gene is TRBJ2-2, the V gene TRBV10-3, with 9 bases fitting TRBD1. There are 14 residues in the CDR3. CDR1 and CDR2 from the germline V gene are ENHRY and SYGVKD. Trimming at V came to 3 bases and at J to 6 bases, leaving 2 bases not matched to a gene. The CDR3 here is CAISEQGASGELFF. The CDR3 bases are TGTGCCATCAGTGAACAGGGGGCTTCCGGGGAGCTGTTTTTT.

The rearrangement uses TRBV11-2 and TRBJ2-3, with TRBD2 as a possible D gene (5 bases). This CDR3 has 14 amino acids. Trimming stripped 7 bases from V and 2 bases from J, with 13 bases between. Germline CDR1 reads SGHAT; CDR2 reads FQNNGV. The DNA of the CDR3 is TGTGCCAGCACTAGAGGGCAACTCACAGATACGCAGTATTTT. Amino acids: CASTRGQLTDTQYF.

As concerns this clone: At the DNA level, this CDR3 is encoded by other sequences in the same sample as well. The chain combines TRBV30 with TRBJ2-7, with TRBD2 matching over 14 bases. Germline loops: CDR1 GTSNPN, CDR2 SVGIG (reference sequence). J was trimmed by 4 bases and V by 3 bases; bases with no gene match: 2. CDR3 length: 14 amino acids. CDR3 loop: CAWSGTSGGYEQYF. For the CDR3, the DNA is TGTGCCTGGAGCGGGACTAGCGGGGGATACGAGCAGTACTTC.

This sequence joins TRBV27 and TRBJ1-2; 9 bases map to TRBD1. The germline CDR1 and CDR2 sequences are MNHEY and SMNVEV (reference sequence). The CDR3 totals 15 residues. J gave up 4 bases and V 0 bases, and 3 bases lay outside the gene matches. The CDR3 nucleotides read TGTGCCAGCAGTTTATCGAGACAGGGGGGCTATGGCTACACCTTC. Translated, it gives CASSLSRQGGYGYTF.

The gene calls are TRBV25-1 and TRBJ2-7, with TRBD1 identical over 7 bases. CDR1 is MGHDK and CDR2 is SYGVNS in the germline V gene. The CDR3 consists of 13 residues. The V gene end was trimmed by 3 bases and the J gene end by 7 bases; junction bases not matched to a gene: 6. CDR3 in DNA: TGTGCCAGCAGTGACGACAGGGAAGGGGAGCAGTACTTC. Encoded protein: CASSDDREGEQYF.

V and J are TRBV6-4 and TRBJ1-2, with 11 bases lining up with TRBD1. Per germline, CDR1 MRHNA and CDR2 SNTAGT. With V trimmed by 7 bases and J by 6 bases, 4 bases remained unmatched. This CDR3 is 13 amino acids long. The CDR3 spells CASKGQGANGYTF. The CDR3 nucleotides read TGTGCCAGCAAAGGACAGGGGGCGAATGGCTACACCTTC.

The chain has TRBV7-9 and TRBJ2-2; no clear D gene. The CDR3 length is 12 residues. Trimming left V 5 bases short and J 2 bases short, with 3 bases between. CDR1 and CDR2 (germline): SEHNR, FQNEAQ (reference sequence). CDR3 region: CASSPNTGELFF. CDR3 sequence (DNA): TGTGCCAGCAGCCCTAACACCGGGGAGCTGTTTTTT. Based on the CDR3 plus reference TRBV7-9 and TRBJ2-2, the full variable domain is DTGVSQNPRHKITKRGQNVTFRCDPISEHNRLYWYRQTLGQGPEFLTYFQNEAQLEKSRLLSDRFSAERPKGSFSTLEIQRTEQGDSAMYLCASSPNTGELFFGEGSRLTVL.

This clone was seen more than once but under ten times. The chain carries TRBV6-1 and TRBJ1-5; 8 bases map to TRBD1. Germline assignment: CDR1 MNHNS and CDR2 SASEGT. The CDR3 runs to 14 residues. The V segment lost 5 bases and the J segment 7 bases; nucleotides outside the gene matches: 7. The CDR3 is CASSRQGYGQPQHF. The CDR3 DNA follows: TGTGCCAGCAGTCGACAGGGGTACGGGCAGCCCCAGCATTTT.

The chain has TRBV7-3 and TRBJ2-7, with 8 bases lining up with TRBD1. This CDR3 comprises 13 residues. Germline lookup yields CDR1 SGHTA and CDR2 FQGTGA. After removal of 4 bases from V and 6 bases from J, the junction contained 5 bases not matched to a gene. The CDR3 protein is CASSSDRVREQYF. The CDR3 bases are TGTGCCAGCAGCTCGGACAGGGTCCGCGAGCAGTACTTC.

As DNA, the CDR3 is TGTGCCAGCAGCCCCCAGGGGCTTGGAAACATTCAGTACTTC. Protein: CASSPQGLGNIQYF. This chain connects TRBV5-6 to TRBJ2-4; the D gene is possibly TRBD1 (6 bases). V was cut by 4 bases and J by 6 bases, with 14 bases left in between. The germline gives CDR1 SGHDT, CDR2 YYEEEE. This CDR3 spans 14 amino acids.

CDR3 DNA sequence: TGCAGTGCTAGAGTCCGGGGTGAGCAGTTCTTC. Protein sequence: CSARVRGEQFF. This chain connects TRBV20-1 to TRBJ2-1, with D perhaps TRBD2 (5 bases). This CDR3 is 11 amino acids long. Germline CDR1 reads DFQATT; CDR2 reads SNEGSKA (reference sequence). V dropped 1 base and J dropped 9 bases, with 7 bases sitting between them.

This chain joins TRBV7-9 and TRBJ2-2; TRBD1 agrees at 11 bases. The CDR3 runs 17 residues. Losses at the gene ends were 6 bases for V and 6 bases for J; bases not matched to a gene: 12. CDR1 and CDR2 from the germline V gene are SEHNR and FQNEAQ (reference sequence). The CDR3 region has the DNA TGTGCCAGCAGTCGACGGACAGGGGGCGTCGGCGCCGGGGAGCTGTTTTTT. Amino acid sequence: CASSRRTGGVGAGELFF.

The chain is built from TRBV19 and TRBJ1-6, with D uncertain. CDR1 and CDR2 (germline): LNHDA, SQIVND (reference sequence). This CDR3 comprises 14 residues. Trimming removed 3 bases at V and 8 bases at J, with 11 bases between. The CDR3 DNA reads as TGTGCCAGTAGTATGGTGGTCCTAGATTCACCCCTCCACTTT. It yields the protein CASSMVVLDSPLHF.

The sample holds a few counts of this clone. This chain connects TRBV6-1 to TRBJ1-5, with D unresolved. This CDR3 has 14 amino acids. Trimming removed 6 bases at V and 3 bases at J, with 12 bases between. From germline, CDR1 is MNHNS and CDR2 SASEGT. The CDR3 spells CASSSGQDNQPQHF. CDR3 bases: TGTGCCAGCAGCAGCGGCCAGGACAATCAGCCCCAGCATTTT.

The count of this clone is one. The chain recombines TRBV7-9 with TRBJ2-5; D call uncertain. With the DNA end fitting TRBJ2-7 better, the J assignment may be wrong. CDR1 is SEHNR, CDR2 FQNEAQ, per germline (reference sequence). This CDR3 is built from 12 residues. CDR3 residues: CASTSGSYEQYF. The CDR3 DNA follows: TGTGCCAGCACGTCAGGTTCCTACGAGCAGTACTTC.

V usage is TRBV6-5 and J usage is TRBJ1-6; TRBD1 matches 8 bases. There are 14 residues in the CDR3. V was pared by 3 bases and J by 10 bases, with 5 bases of the junction left unmatched. In germline, CDR1 is MNHEY, CDR2 SVGAGI. This CDR3 is CASSYMDRESPLHF. The CDR3, as DNA: TGTGCCAGCAGTTATATGGACAGGGAATCACCCCTCCACTTT.